Here is one TCR beta chain with its context. This record belongs to a study of PD-1 blockade in classical Hodgkin lymphoma. The assay was immunoSEQ multiplex PCR, and TCRdb's table has in-frame clones only and misses some. The sample contains about 32,000 clones, about 87% of which appear only once. Time point specified: newly diagnosed, previously untreated cHL patient sample. Magnetic negative selection was used to purify CD4+ T cells from PBMCs that had been thawed. Trimming cost V 1 base and J 7 bases, with 12 bases left between them. The CDR3 runs 14 residues. Germline CDR1 and CDR2: SGHRS and YFSETQ.

Material for sequencing was CD4+ T cells from blood. This rearrangement joins TRBV5-1 to TRBJ2-1, with a tentative D call TRBD2 (6 bases). This TCR was sampled from a human donor with classical Hodgkin lymphoma. This CDR3 reads CASSLRAAGNEQFF. The CDR3 DNA sequence: TGCGCCAGCAGCTTGCGTGCCGCGGGAAATGAGCAGTTCTTC.